These 14 T cell receptor beta chains share one sample of origin, sequenced in a study of blood T cells in healthy people across ages. Then a second PCR, running about 7 to 11 cycles, was carried out with a sample-barcoded 5' primer and a J-beta primer mix. MiXCR, run by TCRdb on the 5' RACE reads, gives a single entry per CDR3 protein. The profile covers around 900,000 distinct CDR3 sequences, with roughly 51% appearing a single time and about 21% taken by the ten largest. Source material: blood. The origin of the receptors is an older woman in good health.

For the CDR3, the DNA is TGCAGTGCTAGGAAGGACTTACCCACAGATACGCAGTATTTT. This gives the protein CSARKDLPTDTQYF. This chain links TRBV20-1 with TRBJ2-3, with a tentative D call TRBD2 (5 bases). This CDR3 comprises 14 residues. CDR1 is DFQATT and CDR2 is SNEGSKA in the germline V gene (reference sequence). Trimming stripped 3 bases from V and 2 bases from J, with 12 bases between.

The chain couples TRBV6-1 to TRBJ1-3; TRBD1 is a possible D gene (6 bases). Trimming shortened V by 8 bases and J by 2 bases, and 16 bases separated the two germline ends. This CDR3 is 15 amino acids long. Germline V lookup: CDR1 MNHNS, CDR2 SASEGT. The CDR3 loop is CASEDRRKTGNTIYF. CDR3 coding DNA: TGTGCCAGCGAGGACAGACGAAAGACTGGAAACACCATATATTTT.

The V gene is TRBV6-6, the J gene TRBJ2-5, with unresolved D. Germline CDR1 is MNHNY and CDR2 is SVGAGI (reference sequence). Trimming pared 2 bases from V and 4 bases from J, leaving 8 bases between. This CDR3 spans 13 amino acids. CDR3 amino acids: CASSYVRGETQYF. The CDR3 DNA follows: TGTGCCAGCAGTTACGTCAGAGGAGAGACCCAGTACTTC.

The chain is built from TRBV3-1 and TRBJ2-1; 9 bases map to TRBD2. The junction had 6 bases not matched to a gene; V was cut back by 0 bases and J by 3 bases. Germline V gene data show CDR1 as LGHDT and CDR2 as YNNKEL (reference sequence). CDR3 size: 17 residues. The CDR3 DNA is TGTGCCAGCAGCCAAGATTTGTTAGCGGGAGTCTACAATGAGCAGTTCTTC. This encodes CASSQDLLAGVYNEQFF.

The chain has TRBV20-1 and TRBJ1-4; D remains ambiguous. The CDR3 spans 13 residues. From germline, CDR1 is DFQATT and CDR2 SNEGSKA (reference sequence). The CDR3 spells CSAPNRANEKLFF. In DNA form, the CDR3 reads TGCAGCGCTCCCAATAGGGCGAACGAAAAACTGTTTTTT.

This sequence joins TRBV6-2 or TRBV6-3 and TRBJ2-5; TRBD2 is a possible D gene (6 bases). The CDR3 totals 14 residues. V lost 6 bases, J lost 3 bases, and 14 bases lay in between. Germline V gene lookup returns CDR1 MNHEY and CDR2 SVGEGT. The CDR3 is CASSLWGGKETQYF. CDR3 bases: TGTGCCAGCAGCCTCTGGGGCGGGAAAGAGACCCAGTACTTC.

Details on this clonotype: Its ends do not fully match the called genes, so a read error is possible. The V call is TRBV20-1, the J call TRBJ2-1; no clear D. Germline V gene data show CDR1 as DFQATT and CDR2 as SNEGSKA (reference sequence). CDR3 length equals 11 residues. This CDR3 is CSSSRSDEQFF. DNA for the CDR3: TGCAGTTCTAGTCGGAGCGACGAGCAGTTCTTC.

The chain is built from TRBV5-1 and TRBJ2-4, with D perhaps matching TRBD1 (6 bases). The germline V gene encodes CDR1 SGHRS and CDR2 YFSETQ. The V end lost 4 bases, the J end lost 0 bases, and 17 bases lay between the germline ends. This CDR3 has 17 amino acids. In nucleotides, the CDR3 is TGCGCCAGCAGCAGAACGACAGGACGATTAGCCAAAAACATTCAGTACTTC. This encodes CASSRTTGRLAKNIQYF. Full variable domain (rest looked up from reference TRBV5-1 and TRBJ2-4): KAGVTQTPRYLIKTRGQQVTLSCSPISGHRSVSWYQQTPGQGLQFLFEYFSETQRNKGNFPGRFSGRQFSNSRSEMNVSTLELGDSALYLCASSRTTGRLAKNIQYFGAGTRLSVL.

Remarks on this clonotype: This may stem from a read error, because a much larger clone lies one nucleotide away. The chain employs TRBV6-6 and TRBJ2-7, with a tentative D call TRBD1 (5 bases). The CDR3 extends over 14 amino acids. Looked up from germline, CDR1 is MNHNY and CDR2 is SVGAGI (reference sequence). The CDR3 bases are TGTGCCAGCAGGTACTCGGGCAGGGTTCACGAGCAGTACTTC. This gives the protein CASRYSGRVHEQYF.

The chain links TRBV7-8 to TRBJ2-1; 12 nucleotides agree with TRBD2. The CDR3 sequence is 16 residues long. The trim removed 3 bases at V and 7 bases at J, leaving 7 bases unmatched. Per germline, CDR1 SGHVS and CDR2 FQNEAQ. CDR3 sequence reads: CASSFRTSGRRNEQFF. In DNA form, the CDR3 reads TGTGCCAGCAGCTTCCGTACTAGCGGGAGGAGGAATGAGCAGTTCTTC.

The rearrangement uses TRBV29-1 and TRBJ2-5; 11 bases line up with TRBD2. V lost 6 bases and J lost 3; bases outside the gene matches: 3. The CDR3 covers 13 residues. Germline V gene sequence: CDR1 SQVTM, CDR2 ANQGSEA. The CDR3 sequence is CSVGTSGEETQYF. The DNA for the CDR3 is TGCAGCGTGGGGACTAGCGGTGAAGAGACCCAGTACTTC.

In its sample, this clonotype was seen a few times. DNA of the CDR3: TGTGCCAGCAAGGGACTAGCGGGATTTACAGATACGCAGTATTTT. Its protein is CASKGLAGFTDTQYF. The V call is TRBV6-6, the J call TRBJ2-3; the match to TRBD2 covers 13 bases. Germline V lookup: CDR1 MNHNY, CDR2 SVGAGI (reference sequence). The CDR3 extends over 15 amino acids. V was pared by 7 bases and J by 3 bases, with 4 bases of the junction left unmatched.

The sample holds a few counts of this clonotype. This sequence joins TRBV25-1 and TRBJ2-5; 10 positions match TRBD2. The DNA end is more similar to TRBJ2-7, so the J call may be wrong. This CDR3 is 18 amino acids long. Germline V gives CDR1 MGHDK, CDR2 SYGVNS. Here the CDR3 reads CASSASGSHNTRLGEQYF. CDR3 bases: TGTGCCAGCAGTGCTAGCGGGAGCCACAATACGAGGTTGGGCGAGCAGTACTTC.

The V gene is TRBV7-6, the J gene TRBJ2-5, with 9 bases fitting TRBD2. Germline values: CDR1 SGHVS, CDR2 FNYEAQ. The ends lost 1 base at V and 5 bases at J; junction bases unmatched: 11. The length of the CDR3 is 17 residues. CDR3 in DNA: TGTGCCAGCAGCTTAGTTGTTAGCGGGAGCCCCGGGGAGACCCAGTACTTC. Its translation: CASSLVVSGSPGETQYF.